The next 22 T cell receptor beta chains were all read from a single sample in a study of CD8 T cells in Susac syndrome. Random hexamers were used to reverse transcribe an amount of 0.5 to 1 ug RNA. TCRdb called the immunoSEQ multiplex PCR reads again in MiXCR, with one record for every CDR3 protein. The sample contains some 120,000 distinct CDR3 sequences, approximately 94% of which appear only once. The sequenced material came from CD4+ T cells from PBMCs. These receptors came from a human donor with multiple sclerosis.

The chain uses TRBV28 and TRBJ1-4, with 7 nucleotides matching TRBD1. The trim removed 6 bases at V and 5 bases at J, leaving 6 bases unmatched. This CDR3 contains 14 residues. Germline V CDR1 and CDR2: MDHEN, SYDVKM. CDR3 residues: CASSLTTGNEKLFF. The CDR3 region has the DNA TGTGCCAGCAGCTTGACGACAGGGAATGAAAAACTGTTTTTT.

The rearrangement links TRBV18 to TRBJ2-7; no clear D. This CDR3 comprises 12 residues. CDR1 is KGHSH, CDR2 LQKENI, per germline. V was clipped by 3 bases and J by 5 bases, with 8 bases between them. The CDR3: CASSPSFHEQYF. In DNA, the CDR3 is TGTGCCAGCTCACCTAGTTTCCACGAGCAGTACTTC.

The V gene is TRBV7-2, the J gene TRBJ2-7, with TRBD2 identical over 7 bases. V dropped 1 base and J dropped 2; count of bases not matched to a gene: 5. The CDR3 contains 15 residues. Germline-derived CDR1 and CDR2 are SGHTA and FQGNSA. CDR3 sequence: CASSLGEGAPYEQYF. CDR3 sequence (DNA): TGTGCCAGCAGCTTAGGGGAGGGAGCACCCTACGAGCAGTACTTC.

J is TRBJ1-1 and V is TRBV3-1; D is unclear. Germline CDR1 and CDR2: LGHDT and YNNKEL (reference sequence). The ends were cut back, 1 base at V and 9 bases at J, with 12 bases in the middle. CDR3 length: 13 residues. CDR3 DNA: TGTGCCAGCAGCCAAGCACAGTCAGAAAAAGCTTTCTTT. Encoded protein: CASSQAQSEKAFF.

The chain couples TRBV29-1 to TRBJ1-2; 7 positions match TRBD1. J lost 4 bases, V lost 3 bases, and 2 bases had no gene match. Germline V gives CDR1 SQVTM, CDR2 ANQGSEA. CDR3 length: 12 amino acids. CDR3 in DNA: TGCAGCGTTGAGTACAGGGGCTATGGCTACACCTTC. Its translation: CSVEYRGYGYTF.

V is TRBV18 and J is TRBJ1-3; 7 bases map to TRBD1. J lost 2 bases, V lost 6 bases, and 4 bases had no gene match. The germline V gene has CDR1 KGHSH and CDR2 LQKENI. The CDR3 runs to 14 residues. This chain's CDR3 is CASSEDRAGNTIYF. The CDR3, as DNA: TGTGCCAGCTCGGAAGACAGGGCTGGAAACACCATATATTTT.

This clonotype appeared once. CDR3 sequence (DNA): TGTGCCAGCAGCGTCCCAGGCTCTGGGGCCAACGTCCTGACTTTC. Translating it yields CASSVPGSGANVLTF. The V call is TRBV9, the J call TRBJ2-6; D not resolved. CDR3 length: 15 amino acids. The V gene's germline CDR1 is SGDLS and CDR2 YYNGEE. The V end lost 2 bases, the J end lost 0 bases, and 6 bases lay between the germline ends.

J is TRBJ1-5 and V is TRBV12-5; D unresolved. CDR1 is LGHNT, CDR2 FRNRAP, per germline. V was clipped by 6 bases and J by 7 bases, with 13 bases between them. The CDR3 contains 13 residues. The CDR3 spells CASGLAVGQPQHF. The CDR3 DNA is TGTGCTAGTGGCCTGGCGGTGGGACAGCCCCAGCATTTT.

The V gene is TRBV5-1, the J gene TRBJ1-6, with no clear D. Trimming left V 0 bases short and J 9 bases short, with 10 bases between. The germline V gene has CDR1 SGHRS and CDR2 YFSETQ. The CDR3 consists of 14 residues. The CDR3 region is CASSLDGVASPLHF. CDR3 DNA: TGCGCCAGCAGCTTGGACGGGGTGGCTTCACCCCTCCACTTT.

CDR3: CASAPDLQAEETQYF. The CDR3 coding sequence is TGTGCCAGCGCGCCCGATCTACAGGCAGAAGAGACCCAGTACTTC. The chain links TRBV5-6 to TRBJ2-5, with D possibly being TRBD1 (5 bases). This CDR3 contains 15 residues. CDR1 is SGHDT and CDR2 is YYEEEE in the germline V gene. The V end was cut by 7 bases, the J end by 3 bases, with 19 bases between. The full variable domain, in which reference TRBV5-6 and TRBJ2-5 provide the parts outside the CDR3, is DAGVTQSPTHLIKTRGQQVTLRCSPKSGHDTVSWYQQALGQGPQFIFQYYEEEERQRGNFPDRFSGHQFPNYSSELNVNALLLGDSALYLCASAPDLQAEETQYFGPGTRLLVL.

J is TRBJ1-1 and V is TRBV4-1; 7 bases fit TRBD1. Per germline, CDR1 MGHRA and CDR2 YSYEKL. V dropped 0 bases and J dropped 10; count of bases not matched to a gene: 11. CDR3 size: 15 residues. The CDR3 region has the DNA TGCGCCAGCAGCCAAGATCGTGGGACAGCGAGCGGAGCTTTCTTT. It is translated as CASSQDRGTASGAFF.

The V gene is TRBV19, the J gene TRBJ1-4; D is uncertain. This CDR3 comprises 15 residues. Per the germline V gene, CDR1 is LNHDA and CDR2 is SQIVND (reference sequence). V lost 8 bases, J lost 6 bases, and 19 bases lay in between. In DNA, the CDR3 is TGTGCCAGTGGAAAGGCGCCCCAGCGAGATGAAAAACTGTTTTTT. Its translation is CASGKAPQRDEKLFF.

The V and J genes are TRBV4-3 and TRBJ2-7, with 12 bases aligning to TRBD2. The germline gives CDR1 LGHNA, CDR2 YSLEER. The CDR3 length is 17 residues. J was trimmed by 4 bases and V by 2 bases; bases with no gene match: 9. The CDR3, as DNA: TGCGCCAGCAGCCAACATTACAGGACTAGCGGGGCTTACGAGCAGTACTTC. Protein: CASSQHYRTSGAYEQYF.

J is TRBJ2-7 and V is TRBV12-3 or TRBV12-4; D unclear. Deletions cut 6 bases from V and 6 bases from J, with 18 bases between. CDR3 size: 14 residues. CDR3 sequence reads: CASSLQVSRREQYF. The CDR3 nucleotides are TGTGCCAGCAGCCTCCAGGTGAGCCGGCGCGAGCAGTACTTC.

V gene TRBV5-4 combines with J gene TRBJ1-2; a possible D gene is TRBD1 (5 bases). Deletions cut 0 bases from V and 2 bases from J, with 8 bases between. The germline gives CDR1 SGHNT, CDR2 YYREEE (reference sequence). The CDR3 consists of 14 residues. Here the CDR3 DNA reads TGTGCCAGCAGCTTGGGGGGGGAAAACTATGGCTACACCTTC. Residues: CASSLGGENYGYTF.

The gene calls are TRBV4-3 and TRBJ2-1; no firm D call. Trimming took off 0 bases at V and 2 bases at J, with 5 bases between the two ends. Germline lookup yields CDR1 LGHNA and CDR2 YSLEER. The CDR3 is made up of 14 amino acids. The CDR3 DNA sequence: TGCGCCAGCAGCCAAGATCTTCCCTACAATGAGCAGTTCTTC. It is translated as CASSQDLPYNEQFF.

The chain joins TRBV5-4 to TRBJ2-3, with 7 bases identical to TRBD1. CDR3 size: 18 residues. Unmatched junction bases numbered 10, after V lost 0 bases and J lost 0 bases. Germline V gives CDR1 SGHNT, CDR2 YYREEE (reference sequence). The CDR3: CASSLGGNRGPSTDTQYF. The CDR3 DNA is TGTGCCAGCAGCTTGGGGGGAAACAGGGGCCCAAGCACAGATACGCAGTATTTT.

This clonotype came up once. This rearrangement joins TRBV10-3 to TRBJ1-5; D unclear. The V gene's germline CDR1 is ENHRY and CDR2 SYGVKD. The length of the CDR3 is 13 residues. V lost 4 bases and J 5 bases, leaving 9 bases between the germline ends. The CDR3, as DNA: TGTGCCATCAGTGTCTCTTCCGATCAGCCCCAGCATTTT. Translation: CAISVSSDQPQHF.

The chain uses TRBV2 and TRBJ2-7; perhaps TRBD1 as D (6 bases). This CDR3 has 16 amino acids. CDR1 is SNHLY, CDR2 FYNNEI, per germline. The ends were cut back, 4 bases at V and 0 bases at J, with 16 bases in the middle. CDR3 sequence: CASSAPTGRSSYEQYF. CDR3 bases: TGTGCCAGCAGTGCCCCGACAGGACGCAGCTCCTACGAGCAGTACTTC.

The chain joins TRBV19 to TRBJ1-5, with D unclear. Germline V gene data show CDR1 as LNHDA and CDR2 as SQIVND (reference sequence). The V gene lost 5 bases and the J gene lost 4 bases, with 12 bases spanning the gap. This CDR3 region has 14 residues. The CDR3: CASSAQDLNQPQHF. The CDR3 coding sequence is TGTGCCAGTAGTGCCCAGGACCTGAATCAGCCCCAGCATTTT.

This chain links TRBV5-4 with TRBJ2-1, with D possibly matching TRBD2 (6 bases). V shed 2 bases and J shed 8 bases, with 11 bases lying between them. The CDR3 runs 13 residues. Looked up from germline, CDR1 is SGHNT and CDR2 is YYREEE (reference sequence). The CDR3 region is CASSLTSKDEQFF. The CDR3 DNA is TGTGCCAGCAGCTTAACTAGCAAGGATGAGCAGTTCTTC.

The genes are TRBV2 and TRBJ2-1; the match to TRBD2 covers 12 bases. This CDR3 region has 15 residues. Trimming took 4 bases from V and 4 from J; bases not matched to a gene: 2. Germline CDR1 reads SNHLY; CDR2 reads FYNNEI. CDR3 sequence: CASSVGTSGYNEQFF. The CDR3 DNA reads TGTGCCAGCAGTGTAGGGACTAGCGGGTACAATGAGCAGTTCTTC.